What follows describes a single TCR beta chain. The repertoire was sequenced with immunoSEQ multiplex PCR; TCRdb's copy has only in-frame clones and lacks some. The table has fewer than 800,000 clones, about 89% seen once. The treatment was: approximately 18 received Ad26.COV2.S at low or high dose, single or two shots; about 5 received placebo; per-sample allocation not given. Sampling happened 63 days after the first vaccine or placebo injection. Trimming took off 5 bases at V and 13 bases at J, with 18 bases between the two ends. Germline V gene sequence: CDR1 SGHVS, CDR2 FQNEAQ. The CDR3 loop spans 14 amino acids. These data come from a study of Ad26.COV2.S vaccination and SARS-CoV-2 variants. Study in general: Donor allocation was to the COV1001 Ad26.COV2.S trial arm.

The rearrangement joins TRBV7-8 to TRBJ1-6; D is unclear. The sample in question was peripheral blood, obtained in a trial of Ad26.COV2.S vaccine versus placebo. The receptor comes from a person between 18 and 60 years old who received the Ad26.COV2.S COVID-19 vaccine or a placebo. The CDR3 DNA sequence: TGTGCCAGCAGCCCCGGCAGTGGGCGTCAGCCCCTCCACTTT. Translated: CASSPGSGRQPLHF.